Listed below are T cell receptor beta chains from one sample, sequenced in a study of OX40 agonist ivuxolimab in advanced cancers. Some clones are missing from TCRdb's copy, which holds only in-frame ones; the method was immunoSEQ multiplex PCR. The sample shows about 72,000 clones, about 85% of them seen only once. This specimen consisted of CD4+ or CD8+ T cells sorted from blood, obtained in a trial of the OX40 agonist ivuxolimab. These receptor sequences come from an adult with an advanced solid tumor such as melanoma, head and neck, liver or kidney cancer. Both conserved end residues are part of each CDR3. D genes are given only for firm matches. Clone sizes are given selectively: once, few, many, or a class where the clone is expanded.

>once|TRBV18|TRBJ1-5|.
CASSPEDNQPQHF
TGTGCCAGCTCACCCGAGGACAATCAGCCCCAGCATTTT
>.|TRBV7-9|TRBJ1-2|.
CASSLNGGGGYTF
TGTGCCAGCAGCTTAAACGGGGGTGGTGGCTACACCTTC
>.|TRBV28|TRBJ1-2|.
CASTLPGQSYYGYTF
TGTGCCAGCACCCTCCCCGGACAGAGCTACTATGGCTACACCTTC
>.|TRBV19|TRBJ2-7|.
CASSPGGGVRSYEQYF
TGTGCCAGTAGTCCCGGCGGGGGCGTGAGATCCTACGAGCAGTACTTC
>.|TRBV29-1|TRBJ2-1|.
CSVGEVRYNEQFF
TGCAGCGTTGGGGAGGTTCGGTACAATGAGCAGTTCTTC
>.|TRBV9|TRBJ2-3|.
CASAGSTDTQYF
TGTGCCAGCGCCGGCAGCACAGATACGCAGTATTTT
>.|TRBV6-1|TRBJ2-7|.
CASSDKGKGPYEQYF
TGTGCCAGCAGTGATAAGGGAAAGGGCCCCTACGAGCAGTACTTC
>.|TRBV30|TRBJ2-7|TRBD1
CAWSVERGTGGSYEQYF
TGTGCCTGGAGTGTCGAACGCGGGACAGGGGGAAGCTACGAGCAGTACTTC
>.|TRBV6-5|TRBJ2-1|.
CASSYDGAKQFF
TGTGCCAGCAGTTACGATGGAGCAAAGCAGTTCTTC
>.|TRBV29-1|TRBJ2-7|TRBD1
CSVDLGTGGEQYF
TGCAGCGTTGACCTGGGGACAGGGGGCGAGCAGTACTTC